One sample yielded the 8 T cell receptor beta chains listed below, sequenced in a study of spatial heterogeneity in lung cancer (dated 2019 in TCRdb). The receptor library was made with 5' RACE. Sequencing instrument: NextSeq 500. TCRdb reanalyzed the raw reads on its own, using fastp at Q25 for trimming and MiXCR for clone calling, and kept in-frame beta chains. Every CDR3 protein is listed once, alongside the most common genes and DNA of its rows. A total of more than 45,000 distinct CDR3 sequences appear in this sample, approximately 5.3% of them only once. The ten largest make up approximately 12% of the sample. Reading the label with the study, this specimen's time point is: sample taken at primary tumor resection. Source: PBMCs, taken at surgery. The receptors here all came from a male donor with early-stage non-small cell lung cancer.

This clonotype was recorded many times. V gene TRBV10-3 combines with J gene TRBJ1-1, with D uncertain. Trimming removed 4 bases from V and 1 base from J, with 7 bases in between. Germline assignment: CDR1 ENHRY and CDR2 SYGVKD. The CDR3 is 13 residues long. CDR3 DNA sequence: TGTGCCATCAGTGGGGCAGGGAACACTGAAGCTTTCTTT. Protein sequence: CAISGAGNTEAFF.

This clonotype was detected only a few times. The chain combines TRBV12-3 or TRBV12-4 with TRBJ1-5; 8 bases match TRBD1. With 6 bases clipped from V and 2 bases from J, the junction kept 6 bases outside the gene matches. This CDR3 contains 15 residues. In DNA form, the CDR3 reads TGTGCCAGCAGCCCCGGACAGGGAGGCAATCAGCCCCAGCATTTT. This gives the protein CASSPGQGGNQPQHF.

This clonotype was recorded at least ten times. The gene calls are TRBV9 and TRBJ2-2; D gene ambiguous. The germline CDR1 and CDR2 sequences are SGDLS and YYNGEE. V was cut by 3 bases and J by 2 bases, with 5 bases left in between. The CDR3 has 13 amino acids. CDR3 in DNA: TGTGCCAGCAGCGCCATTAACACCGGGGAGCTGTTTTTT. This sequence encodes CASSAINTGELFF.

This clonotype was seen repeatedly, ten times or more. V is TRBV9 and J is TRBJ2-2; 16 bases are a match to TRBD2. This CDR3 comprises 16 residues. CDR1 is SGDLS and CDR2 is YYNGEE in the germline V gene. With V trimmed by 3 bases and J by 6 bases, 2 bases remained unmatched. The CDR3 protein is CASSAGLAGGAGELFF. The CDR3 nucleotides are TGTGCCAGCAGCGCGGGACTAGCGGGAGGGGCCGGGGAGCTGTTTTTT.

In this sample, this clonotype turned up many times. This chain connects TRBV27 to TRBJ1-6; D remains unclear. Between the trimmed V and J ends, which lost 2 bases and 10 bases, there was a span of 9 bases. The CDR3 is made up of 13 amino acids. Germline CDR1 and CDR2: MNHEY and SMNVEV (reference sequence). This chain's CDR3 is CASSLNPGSPLHF. The CDR3, as DNA: TGTGCCAGCAGTTTAAACCCAGGATCACCCCTCCACTTT.

This clonotype was picked up many times. The chain employs TRBV2 and TRBJ1-1; the D gene is possibly TRBD1 (5 bases). CDR1 is SNHLY, CDR2 FYNNEI, per germline. The CDR3 length is 13 residues. With 2 bases removed from V and 1 base from J, the gap between germline ends came to 5 bases. The CDR3 DNA reads as TGTGCCAGCAGTGAACAGGGGAACACTGAAGCTTTCTTT. It codes for CASSEQGNTEAFF. Full variable domain (outside the CDR3, taken from reference TRBV2 and TRBJ1-1): EPEVTQTPSHQVTQMGQEVILRCVPISNHLYFYWYRQILGQKVEFLVSFYNNEISEKSEIFDDQFSVERPDGSNFTLKIRSTKLEDSAMYFCASSEQGNTEAFFGQGTRLTVV.

CDR3 bases: TGTGCCAGCAGTGAATCGGGGAGGGGGCAGTACTTC. It yields the protein CASSESGRGQYF. The chain combines TRBV25-1 with TRBJ2-7; 7 bases are shared with TRBD2. The CDR3 sequence is 12 residues long. The ends lost 1 base at V and 9 bases at J; junction bases unmatched: 3. Germline V gene data show CDR1 as MGHDK and CDR2 as SYGVNS.

This clonotype appeared many times. The chain uses TRBV27 and TRBJ2-1; 11 bases map to TRBD2. Germline V gene data show CDR1 as MNHEY and CDR2 as SMNVEV (reference sequence). With V trimmed by 4 bases and J by 2 bases, 1 base remained unmatched. The CDR3 loop spans 15 amino acids. This CDR3 reads CASSSGLAAYNEQFF. In DNA, the CDR3 is TGTGCCAGCAGTTCGGGACTAGCGGCCTACAATGAGCAGTTCTTC.